A selection of T cell receptor beta chains follows, all from one sample in a study of T cells in Graves' hyperthyroidism and ophthalmopathy. TCRdb analysed the multiplex PCR reads with MiXCR anew, one entry per CDR3 protein. Of more than 550,000 distinct CDR3 sequences in the sample, approximately 42% are singletons; the top ten hold less than 9%. Material for sequencing was peripheral blood or thyroid tissue (not recorded which). The receptors here all came from an adult man with Graves' disease, either hyperthyroidism or ophthalmopathy (not recorded which). Both conserved end residues are part of each CDR3. The order of the fields is J gene, D gene, clone size, V gene, CDR3 protein, CDR3 DNA. D genes are given only for firm matches. Clone size is not always given. Where it is, it says once, few, many or a class for expanded clones.

TRBJ1-6 NA NA TRBV20-1 CSARDRGTGSYNSPLHF TGCAGTGCTAGAGATAGAGGCACAGGTTCCTATAATTCACCCCTCCACTTT
TRBJ1-5 NA NA TRBV12-3/TRBV12-4 CASSLWGHNQPQHF TGTGCCAGCAGTTTATGGGGACACAATCAGCCCCAGCATTTT
TRBJ2-7 TRBD1 NA TRBV6-6 CASSWGDRVGTEQYF TGTGCCAGCAGCTGGGGGGACAGGGTCGGGACCGAGCAGTACTTC
TRBJ2-7 NA NA TRBV29-1 CSGGVGTYEQYF TGCAGCGGGGGGGTTGGGACCTACGAGCAGTACTTC
TRBJ1-4 TRBD1 NA TRBV9 CASSVVGRGNEKLFF TGTGCCAGCAGCGTAGTAGGCAGGGGGAATGAAAAACTGTTTTTT
TRBJ1-4 TRBD1 NA TRBV7-9 CASSLGDRADEKLFF TGTGCCAGCAGCTTGGGGGACAGGGCGGATGAAAAACTGTTTTTT
TRBJ2-7 TRBD1 few TRBV6-5 CASSYTGTGRSYEQYF TGTGCCAGCAGTTACACCGGGACAGGGCGCTCCTACGAGCAGTACTTC
TRBJ1-2 NA NA TRBV7-9 CATADLGQGIYGYTF TGTGCCACTGCGGACCTAGGGCAGGGGATTTATGGCTACACCTTC
TRBJ1-2 NA many TRBV29-1 CSVPRTDGYTF TGCAGCGTTCCCAGGACAGATGGCTACACCTTC
TRBJ2-2 NA many TRBV29-1 CSVGDPNTGELFF TGCAGCGTTGGGGACCCAAACACCGGGGAGCTGTTTTTT
TRBJ1-2 NA few TRBV7-9 CASSSSLGGGYYGYTF TGTGCCAGCAGCTCTAGCCTCGGCGGAGGGTATTATGGCTACACCTTC
TRBJ2-5 TRBD2 once TRBV25-1 CASSARAAGGHETQYF TGTGCCAGCAGTGCTAGAGCAGCGGGGGGGCACGAGACCCAGTACTTC
TRBJ2-5 NA many TRBV6-5 CASQQPAGGETQYF TGTGCCAGCCAGCAACCAGCGGGTGGGGAGACCCAGTACTTC
TRBJ2-2 NA few TRBV6-6 CASSYGAGTNTGELFF TGTGCCAGCAGTTACGGGGCGGGAACGAACACCGGGGAGCTGTTTTTT